The 6 T cell receptor beta chains below were found in one sample sequenced in a study of T cell repertoires in cytomegalovirus infection. Each CDR3 protein gets one entry after TCRdb re-called the reads with MiXCR. This table holds around 900,000 distinct CDR3 sequences, about a third found once. Antigen specificity for these receptors is unknown. The sample was cultured CD8+ T cells from PBMCs, taken from culture after CMV antigen stimulation. The origin of the receptors is a human donor in good health (CMV status not recorded). Some clones in this sample may be carry-over from other donors' samples.

This clonotype appeared many times. This chain connects TRBV7-2 to TRBJ2-1; TRBD2 aligns across 9 bases. The germline gives CDR1 SGHTA, CDR2 FQGNSA. After removal of 1 base from V and 0 bases from J, the junction contained 13 bases not matched to a gene. The CDR3 consists of 20 residues. The CDR3 sequence is CASSLDISGGSTFSYNEQFF. As DNA, the CDR3 is TGTGCCAGCAGCTTAGACATTAGCGGGGGCTCTACCTTCTCCTACAATGAGCAGTTCTTC.

This clonotype has at least ten counts. The J gene is TRBJ2-5, the V gene TRBV7-8; D ambiguous. The CDR3 is made up of 17 amino acids. The ends were cut back, 5 bases at V and 0 bases at J, with 19 bases in the middle. CDR1 is SGHVS and CDR2 is FQNEAQ in the germline V gene. CDR3 amino acids: CASSLRAGRYHQETQYF. CDR3 coding DNA: TGTGCCAGCAGCCTCCGGGCAGGCCGCTATCACCAAGAGACCCAGTACTTC.

In the case of this clonotype: The germline gene is not matched at one end of the junction; a read error may be the cause. The rearrangement links TRBV27 to TRBJ1-1; D is uncertain. This CDR3 comprises 14 residues. CDR1 and CDR2 (germline): MNHEY, SMNVEV (reference sequence). The CDR3 DNA is TGTGCCAACAGTCCGCCCGGGGTGCGGACTGAAGCTTTCTTT. Protein product: CANSPPGVRTEAFF.

The chain carries TRBV12-3 or TRBV12-4 and TRBJ2-1; 12 bases align to TRBD1. There are 15 residues in the CDR3. Trimming cost V 6 bases and J 6 bases; bases outside gene matches: 6. The CDR3 loop is CASSSGTGGRNEQFF. CDR3 DNA: TGTGCCAGCAGCTCCGGGACAGGGGGCCGCAATGAGCAGTTCTTC.

The chain links TRBV7-4 to TRBJ1-5; no clear D. This CDR3 comprises 16 residues. V lost 5 bases, J lost 1 base, and 15 bases lay in between. CDR1 SGHVT and CDR2 SQSDAQ come from the germline V gene. The CDR3 bases are TGTGCCAGCAGCGTAGGGCGGGGTCGAAGCAATCAGCCCCAGCATTTT. Translated, it gives CASSVGRGRSNQPQHF.

CDR3 protein: CASSLATGWPEKLFF. CDR3 sequence (DNA): TGTGCCAGCAGTCTCGCGACAGGATGGCCGGAAAAACTGTTTTTT. J is TRBJ1-4 and V is TRBV27, with D possibly TRBD1 on 6 matching bases. The CDR3 totals 15 residues. Germline V gives CDR1 MNHEY, CDR2 SMNVEV (reference sequence). Trimming removed 5 bases at V and 8 bases at J, with 18 bases between.